This is a list of T cell receptor beta chains from one sample in a study of blood T cells in healthy people across ages. TCRdb processed the 5' RACE reads anew with MiXCR; each CDR3 protein has one entry. This table holds hundreds of thousands of distinct CDR3 sequences, 40% to 65% found once. Material for sequencing was blood. The receptors were gathered from a woman of 80 years or more in good health. The CDR3 runs from the conserved cysteine through the conserved F or W. D genes are given only for firm matches. For some rows the clone size is stated as once, few or many, or as a class when expanded; others skip it.

CDR3 protein: CASSPAGQIVLSPTYF
CDR3 DNA: TGTGCCAGCAGCCCCGCTGGGCAGATCGTTTTGAGCCCTACGTACTTC
J gene: TRBJ2-4
D gene: .
V gene: TRBV7-9
clone size: .

CDR3 protein: CASSLRSGGFNTGELFF
CDR3 DNA: TGTGCCAGCAGCTTAAGGTCGGGAGGATTCAACACCGGGGAGCTGTTTTTT
J gene: TRBJ2-2
D gene: TRBD2
V gene: TRBV7-2
clone size: few

CDR3 protein: CASSLSYNELFF
CDR3 DNA: TGTGCCAGCAGCTTAAGCTACAATGAGCTGTTCTTC
J gene: TRBJ2-1
D gene: .
V gene: TRBV7-9
clone size: .

CDR3 protein: CASSYVRVNLGQPQHF
CDR3 DNA: TGTGCCAGCAGTTATGTAAGGGTAAATTTGGGGCAGCCCCAGCATTTT
J gene: TRBJ1-5
D gene: .
V gene: TRBV28
clone size: .

CDR3 protein: CSVGGLAASPSTDMQYF
CDR3 DNA: TGCAGCGTTGGGGGACTAGCGGCGTCCCCTAGCACAGATATGCAGTATTTT
J gene: TRBJ2-3
D gene: TRBD2
V gene: TRBV29-1
clone size: .

CDR3 protein: CASSFGSSYNEQYF
CDR3 DNA: TGTGCCAGCAGCTTCGGGAGCTCCTACAATGAGCAGTACTTC
J gene: TRBJ2-7
D gene: .
V gene: TRBV7-9
clone size: many

CDR3 protein: CASSPRDRPDPYGYTF
CDR3 DNA: TGTGCCAGCTCACCAAGGGACAGACCAGATCCCTATGGCTACACCTTC
J gene: TRBJ1-2
D gene: TRBD1
V gene: TRBV18
clone size: .

CDR3 protein: CASSLLAGSSLQETQYF
CDR3 DNA: TGTGCCAGCAGTTTATTAGCGGGGAGCTCCCTCCAAGAGACCCAGTACTTC
J gene: TRBJ2-5
D gene: TRBD2
V gene: TRBV28
clone size: many

CDR3 protein: CASRSGQGNNSPLHF
CDR3 DNA: TGTGCCAGCAGATCGGGACAGGGAAATAATTCACCCCTCCACTTT
J gene: TRBJ1-6
D gene: TRBD1
V gene: TRBV6-1
clone size: .

CDR3 protein: CASSYLGRLAGGEETQYF
CDR3 DNA: TGTGCCAGCAGTTACTTGGGTCGACTAGCGGGGGGAGAAGAGACCCAGTACTTC
J gene: TRBJ2-5
D gene: TRBD2
V gene: TRBV6-5
clone size: many

CDR3 protein: CSARWTGTDTQYF
CDR3 DNA: TGCAGTGCTCGGTGGACAGGCACAGATACGCAGTATTTT
J gene: TRBJ2-3
D gene: .
V gene: TRBV20-1
clone size: many

CDR3 protein: CASREEGPGDTQYF
CDR3 DNA: TGTGCCAGCAGGGAAGAAGGGCCTGGAGATACGCAGTATTTT
J gene: TRBJ2-3
D gene: .
V gene: TRBV3-1
clone size: once

CDR3 protein: CASSQDSGAGQETQYF
CDR3 DNA: TGTGCCAGCAGCCAAGATTCGGGAGCTGGGCAAGAGACCCAGTACTTC
J gene: TRBJ2-5
D gene: .
V gene: TRBV3-1
clone size: .

CDR3 protein: CASSEQFGNNSPLHF
CDR3 DNA: TGTGCCAGCAGTGAACAATTCGGTAATAATTCACCCCTCCACTTT
J gene: TRBJ1-6
D gene: .
V gene: TRBV6-1
clone size: .

CDR3 protein: CASSRIPSRWRNTEAFF
CDR3 DNA: TGTGCCAGCAGCCGTATCCCATCCCGATGGCGGAACACTGAAGCTTTCTTT
J gene: TRBJ1-1
D gene: .
V gene: TRBV7-2
clone size: .

CDR3 protein: CASSEYTNRGETQYF
CDR3 DNA: TGTGCCAGCAGTGAATATACGAACAGGGGAGAGACCCAGTACTTC
J gene: TRBJ2-5
D gene: TRBD1
V gene: TRBV25-1
clone size: many

CDR3 protein: CASSQVQGPDQPQHF
CDR3 DNA: TGTGCCAGCAGCCAAGTTCAGGGCCCCGATCAGCCCCAGCATTTT
J gene: TRBJ1-5
D gene: .
V gene: TRBV14
clone size: few

CDR3 protein: CASEAASGSSYNEQFF
CDR3 DNA: TGCGCCAGCGAAGCGGCTAGCGGGAGTTCCTACAATGAGCAGTTCTTC
J gene: TRBJ2-1
D gene: TRBD2
V gene: TRBV5-1
clone size: many

CDR3 protein: CASSPSGMNTGELFF
CDR3 DNA: TGTGCCAGCAGTCCTAGCGGGATGAACACCGGGGAGCTGTTTTTT
J gene: TRBJ2-2
D gene: TRBD2
V gene: TRBV7-2
clone size: .

CDR3 protein: CASSPSHSYEQYF
CDR3 DNA: TGTGCCAGCAGTCCTTCTCACTCCTACGAGCAGTACTTC
J gene: TRBJ2-7
D gene: .
V gene: TRBV25-1
clone size: .

CDR3 protein: CASWSPGVDGYTF
CDR3 DNA: TGTGCCAGCTGGTCACCGGGGGTGGATGGCTACACCTTC
J gene: TRBJ1-2
D gene: .
V gene: TRBV6-6
clone size: many

CDR3 protein: CASSSVDLVADTQYF
CDR3 DNA: TGTGCCAGCAGTTCCGTGGACCTCGTCGCAGATACGCAGTATTTT
J gene: TRBJ2-3
D gene: .
V gene: TRBV12-3/TRBV12-4
clone size: .

CDR3 protein: CASSRGGADSPLHF
CDR3 DNA: TGTGCCAGCAGTCGCGGTGGGGCAGATTCACCCCTCCACTTT
J gene: TRBJ1-6
D gene: .
V gene: TRBV25-1
clone size: .

CDR3 protein: CASSVADSRNEKLFF
CDR3 DNA: TGTGCCAGCAGCGTGGCGGACAGCCGAAATGAAAAACTGTTTTTT
J gene: TRBJ1-4
D gene: .
V gene: TRBV9
clone size: .

CDR3 protein: CASGLDEGRAFQYNEQFF
CDR3 DNA: TGTGCTAGTGGTTTGGACGAGGGGAGGGCCTTTCAATACAATGAGCAGTTCTTC
J gene: TRBJ2-1
D gene: TRBD2
V gene: TRBV12-5
clone size: many

CDR3 protein: CAGSEIFAGRGTDTQYF
CDR3 DNA: TGTGCCGGCAGTGAAATTTTTGCGGGGCGTGGCACAGATACGCAGTATTTT
J gene: TRBJ2-3
D gene: .
V gene: TRBV2
clone size: .

CDR3 protein: CSARTSGSSGANVLTF
CDR3 DNA: TGCAGTGCTAGGACTAGCGGGAGCTCTGGGGCCAACGTCCTGACTTTC
J gene: TRBJ2-6
D gene: TRBD2
V gene: TRBV20-1
clone size: many

CDR3 protein: CASSHLAGEETQYF
CDR3 DNA: TGTGCCAGCAGCCATCTGGCGGGAGAAGAGACCCAGTACTTC
J gene: TRBJ2-5
D gene: TRBD2
V gene: TRBV3-1
clone size: .

CDR3 protein: CASSDGRLDGYTF
CDR3 DNA: TGTGCCAGCAGTGATGGGAGGCTCGATGGCTACACCTTC
J gene: TRBJ1-2
D gene: .
V gene: TRBV9
clone size: .

CDR3 protein: CSASTGASYNSPLHF
CDR3 DNA: TGCAGTGCTTCTACGGGGGCCTCCTATAATTCACCCCTCCACTTT
J gene: TRBJ1-6
D gene: .
V gene: TRBV20-1
clone size: .

CDR3 protein: CAIGTSGRSSYNEQFF
CDR3 DNA: TGTGCCATCGGGACTAGCGGGAGAAGTTCCTACAATGAGCAGTTCTTC
J gene: TRBJ2-1
D gene: TRBD2
V gene: TRBV24-1
clone size: many

CDR3 protein: CASSRYADTQYF
CDR3 DNA: TGTGCCAGCAGTCGCTACGCAGATACGCAGTATTTT
J gene: TRBJ2-3
D gene: .
V gene: TRBV12-3/TRBV12-4
clone size: many

CDR3 protein: CASSFSTYNEQYF
CDR3 DNA: TGTGCCAGCAGTTTCAGCACCTACAATGAGCAGTACTTC
J gene: TRBJ2-7
D gene: .
V gene: TRBV27
clone size: .

CDR3 protein: CASSLRQGDLGEQFF
CDR3 DNA: TGTGCCAGCAGCCTGAGACAGGGTGATTTAGGTGAGCAGTTCTTC
J gene: TRBJ2-1
D gene: TRBD1
V gene: TRBV7-8
clone size: many

CDR3 protein: CASSFTGTGDTEAFF
CDR3 DNA: TGCGCCAGCAGCTTTACTGGGACAGGCGACACTGAAGCTTTCTTT
J gene: TRBJ1-1
D gene: TRBD1
V gene: TRBV5-1
clone size: once

CDR3 protein: CASSQDLRDNEQLF
CDR3 DNA: TGTGCCAGCAGCCAAGACCTCAGAGACAATGAGCAGCTCTTC
J gene: TRBJ2-1
D gene: .
V gene: TRBV3-1
clone size: .

CDR3 protein: CASSVRGRFQETQYF
CDR3 DNA: TGTGCCAGCAGTGTACGAGGGAGGTTTCAAGAGACCCAGTACTTC
J gene: TRBJ2-5
D gene: .
V gene: TRBV2
clone size: many

CDR3 protein: CASSQRQGGNTGELFF
CDR3 DNA: TGCGCCAGCAGCCAAAGGCAGGGAGGAAACACCGGGGAGCTGTTTTTT
J gene: TRBJ2-2
D gene: .
V gene: TRBV4-3
clone size: .

CDR3 protein: CAWSELAEYNEQFF
CDR3 DNA: TGTGCCTGGAGCGAACTAGCGGAGTACAATGAGCAGTTCTTC
J gene: TRBJ2-1
D gene: TRBD2
V gene: TRBV30
clone size: many

CDR3 protein: CASSLGRSGGASDTQYF
CDR3 DNA: TGTGCCAGCAGCTTAGGCCGGAGCGGGGGGGCCTCGGATACGCAGTATTTT
J gene: TRBJ2-3
D gene: TRBD2
V gene: TRBV13
clone size: .

CDR3 protein: CASIRRGQATEAFF
CDR3 DNA: TGTGCCAGCATCCGGAGAGGGCAGGCCACTGAAGCTTTCTTT
J gene: TRBJ1-1
D gene: .
V gene: TRBV12-3/TRBV12-4
clone size: .

CDR3 protein: CSVEDGGTYNEQYF
CDR3 DNA: TGCAGCGTTGAGGATGGGGGCACCTACAATGAGCAGTACTTC
J gene: TRBJ2-7
D gene: .
V gene: TRBV29-1
clone size: .

CDR3 protein: CATSDYHEETQYF
CDR3 DNA: TGTGCCACCAGTGATTATCATGAAGAGACCCAGTACTTC
J gene: TRBJ2-5
D gene: .
V gene: TRBV24-1
clone size: .

CDR3 protein: CASSLGKTSTGNTIYF
CDR3 DNA: TGTGCCAGCAGCTTAGGAAAGACTTCAACTGGAAACACCATATATTTT
J gene: TRBJ1-3
D gene: .
V gene: TRBV13
clone size: .

CDR3 protein: CSARDTGRAGDNEQFF
CDR3 DNA: TGCAGTGCTAGAGATACCGGGAGGGCCGGGGACAATGAGCAGTTCTTC
J gene: TRBJ2-1
D gene: TRBD2
V gene: TRBV20-1
clone size: .

CDR3 protein: CASSLTGGFNEQYF
CDR3 DNA: TGTGCCAGCAGCTTGACAGGGGGCTTTAATGAGCAGTACTTC
J gene: TRBJ2-5
D gene: TRBD1
V gene: TRBV7-2
clone size: .

CDR3 protein: CVSSSPEGGISTGELFF
CDR3 DNA: TGTGTCAGCAGCTCTCCCGAGGGGGGGATCAGCACCGGGGAGCTGTTTTTT
J gene: TRBJ2-2
D gene: .
V gene: TRBV7-2
clone size: .

CDR3 protein: CSARIASGTLGGNTQYF
CDR3 DNA: TGCAGTGCTAGAATTGCTAGCGGGACTCTAGGAGGAAATACGCAGTATTTT
J gene: TRBJ2-3
D gene: TRBD2
V gene: TRBV20-1
clone size: .

CDR3 protein: CASSLRSRPDTQYF
CDR3 DNA: TGTGCCAGCAGCTTGAGGTCCCGCCCAGATACGCAGTATTTT
J gene: TRBJ2-3
D gene: .
V gene: TRBV3-1
clone size: .

CDR3 protein: CASSHGQGLYEQYF
CDR3 DNA: TGTGCCAGTTCGCATGGGCAGGGTCTCTACGAGCAGTACTTC
J gene: TRBJ2-7
D gene: .
V gene: TRBV27
clone size: many

CDR3 protein: CSGTDRNYGYTF
CDR3 DNA: TGCAGCGGTACGGACAGGAACTATGGCTACACCTTC
J gene: TRBJ1-2
D gene: TRBD1
V gene: TRBV29-1
clone size: .

CDR3 protein: CASSLLGGGIHEQYF
CDR3 DNA: TGCGCCAGCAGCCTACTAGGGGGGGGGATCCATGAGCAGTACTTC
J gene: TRBJ2-7
D gene: .
V gene: TRBV5-1
clone size: .

CDR3 protein: CASRQGVYSNQPQHF
CDR3 DNA: TGTGCCAGCCGCCAGGGGGTCTATAGCAATCAGCCCCAGCATTTT
J gene: TRBJ1-5
D gene: TRBD1
V gene: TRBV27
clone size: .

CDR3 protein: CASSLRGGGRTIQETQYF
CDR3 DNA: TGTGCCAGCAGTTTAAGGGGGGGTGGCCGTACGATTCAAGAGACCCAGTACTTC
J gene: TRBJ2-5
D gene: .
V gene: TRBV12-3/TRBV12-4
clone size: few